The next 10 T cell receptor beta chains were all read from a single sample in a study of neurological immune-mediated disorders. MiXCR, run by TCRdb on the 5' RACE reads, gives a single entry per CDR3 protein. The sample includes 13,000 to 15,000 distinct CDR3 sequences, about 13% of them seen just once. Sequenced: CD8+ T cells from blood. The receptors shown here come from a female donor with HTLV-1-associated myelopathy (HAM/TSP).

This clonotype was seen many times. The genes are TRBV28 and TRBJ2-5; D possibly uses TRBD1 or TRBD2 (5 bases each). The V end was cut by 5 bases, the J end by 2 bases, with 12 bases between. The CDR3 loop spans 14 amino acids. Germline V gene data show CDR1 as MDHEN and CDR2 as SYDVKM. CDR3 DNA sequence: TGTGCCAGCAGTATCGGGACCGATCAAGAGACCCAGTACTTC. This sequence encodes CASSIGTDQETQYF. Using reference TRBV28 and TRBJ2-5 for the parts outside the CDR3, the full variable domain is DVKVTQSSRYLVKRTGEKVFLECVQDMDHENMFWYRQDPGLGLRLIYFSYDVKMKEKGDIPEGYSVSREKKERFSLILESASTNQTSMYLCASSIGTDQETQYFGPGTRLLVL.

This clonotype counts as medium-sized (0.01 to 0.1%). The rearrangement uses TRBV13 and TRBJ2-7; D is unclear. The CDR3 contains 14 residues. The V end lost 1 base, the J end lost 2 bases, and 9 bases lay between the germline ends. Germline values: CDR1 PRHDT, CDR2 FYEKMQ (reference sequence). The CDR3 region has the DNA TGTGCCAGCAGCTTAGAGGCGACCCCCTACGAGCAGTACTTC. Translating gives CASSLEATPYEQYF.

This clonotype was detected ten times or more. V gene TRBV5-4 combines with J gene TRBJ2-5; TRBD2 matches 7 bases. CDR1 and CDR2 from the germline V gene are SGHNT and YYREEE (reference sequence). V was pared by 3 bases and J by 7 bases, with 15 bases of the junction left unmatched. The CDR3 contains 16 residues. The CDR3 coding sequence is TGTGCCAGCAGCTCCTGGGAAGCGGGGTGGAAGGGGACCCAGTACTTC. Translated: CASSSWEAGWKGTQYF. Based on the CDR3 plus reference TRBV5-4 and TRBJ2-5, the full variable domain is ETGVTQSPTHLIKTRGQQVTLRCSSQSGHNTVSWYQQALGQGPQFIFQYYREEENGRGNFPPRFSGLQFPNYSSELNVNALELDDSALYLCASSSWEAGWKGTQYFGPGTRLLVL.

This clonotype was seen repeatedly, ten times or more. This chain joins TRBV5-1 and TRBJ2-3; 10 bases are shared with TRBD2. The germline gives CDR1 SGHRS, CDR2 YFSETQ. This CDR3 spans 16 amino acids. V lost 3 bases, J lost 1 base, and 5 bases stayed unmatched. The CDR3 DNA is TGCGCCAGCAGCTATTATGGACTAGCGGGCACAGATACGCAGTATTTT. It specifies CASSYYGLAGTDTQYF.

Ten or more counts support this clonotype. The J gene is TRBJ2-3, the V gene TRBV4-1; the D gene is possibly TRBD1 (6 bases). In germline, CDR1 is MGHRA, CDR2 YSYEKL. The CDR3 runs to 15 residues. The ends were cut back, 1 base at V and 6 bases at J, with 14 bases in the middle. In DNA form, the CDR3 reads TGCGCCAGCAGCCAAGTGCCAGGGGCTACGGATACGCAGTATTTT. It specifies CASSQVPGATDTQYF.

This clonotype was observed at least ten times. The chain employs TRBV5-1 and TRBJ2-5; 8 bases fit TRBD1. Germline lookup yields CDR1 SGHRS and CDR2 YFSETQ. CDR3 length: 17 residues. J gave up 2 bases and V 3 bases, and 12 bases lay outside the gene matches. CDR3 residues: CASSSYSTGGSQETQYF. CDR3 nucleotides: TGCGCCAGCAGCTCTTACTCAACAGGGGGGTCACAAGAGACCCAGTACTTC.

At least ten counts were recorded for this clonotype. The rearrangement uses TRBV20-1 and TRBJ2-1; 11 bases fit TRBD2. Per germline, CDR1 DFQATT and CDR2 SNEGSKA (reference sequence). CDR3 length: 17 amino acids. J lost 4 bases, V lost 2 bases, and 10 bases had no gene match. CDR3 amino acids: CSARSTSGAGLYNEQFF. The CDR3 region has the DNA TGCAGTGCTAGATCGACTAGCGGGGCGGGCCTTTACAATGAGCAGTTCTTC.

This clonotype is termed medium-sized. The chain carries TRBV29-1 and TRBJ1-5; TRBD1 is a possible D gene (5 bases). CDR1 is SQVTM and CDR2 is ANQGSEA in the germline V gene. The CDR3 runs 13 residues. Trimming took 5 bases from V and 0 from J, leaving 8 bases between them. The CDR3 sequence is CSVSDSSNQPQHF. The DNA for the CDR3 is TGCAGCGTTTCCGACAGTAGCAATCAGCCCCAGCATTTT.

At least ten counts were recorded for this clonotype. The chain combines TRBV14 with TRBJ2-7, with 9 bases aligning to TRBD2. The germline CDR1 and CDR2 sequences are SGHDN and FVKESK. The CDR3 totals 15 residues. V was clipped by 3 bases and J by 5 bases; unmatched bases: 8. CDR3 protein: CASSQRIAGADEQYF. CDR3 DNA sequence: TGTGCCAGCAGCCAGAGAATAGCGGGGGCTGACGAGCAGTACTTC.

The sample holds many counts of this clonotype. This sequence joins TRBV7-9 and TRBJ1-2, with no clear D. The CDR3 covers 15 residues. Germline V gene sequence: CDR1 SEHNR, CDR2 FQNEAQ (reference sequence). The germline V and J ends were trimmed by 1 base and 0 bases, with 9 bases remaining between them. CDR3 region: CASSLGSPANYGYTF. The CDR3 bases are TGTGCCAGCAGCTTAGGCAGCCCCGCTAACTATGGCTACACCTTC.